The clone carrying this TCR beta chain has just one count. Study processing details: Amplification of reference gene primers was used by the study to estimate nucleated cell counts. Data came from immunoSEQ multiplex PCR; TCRdb stores just in-frame clones and leaves some out. D and trimming come from the DNA, and the V and J calls and clone size come from that table. The table includes around 200,000 clones, around 84% detected once. Ages ranged from roughly 18 to 100 years, with residence in 24 US areas. The CDR3 consists of 10 residues. The germline gives CDR1 GTSNPN, CDR2 SVGIG (reference sequence). V was trimmed by 5 bases and J by 5 bases, leaving 4 bases between them. These data originate in a study of blood T cell repertoires in COVID-19. About the study: T cells, B-cell-depleted T cells, or PBMCs supplied cDNA or gDNA.

The chain employs TRBV30 and TRBJ2-1; D gene ambiguous. Sequenced input: PBMCs or T cells enriched from blood (not recorded which). The TCR was taken from a man aged 40-55 years who had recovered from COVID-19. The CDR3 coding sequence is TGTGCCTGGGCCAACAATGAGCAGTTCTTC. Translation gives CAWANNEQFF.